Listed below are T cell receptor beta chains from one sample, sequenced in a study of T cells in Graves' hyperthyroidism and ophthalmopathy. TCRdb re-derived calls from the multiplex PCR reads in MiXCR, one entry per CDR3 protein. The sample lists approximately 700,000 distinct CDR3 sequences, 16% occurring once. The specimen sequenced was blood. These receptor sequences come from a young man with Graves' hyperthyroidism. The conserved cysteine and the conserved F or W are not part of the CDR3 here. Fields, in order: V gene, CDR3 protein.

TRBV30	AWSEGGSNYGYT
TRBV28	ASRTLGDLYYEQY
TRBV7-3	ASSSSLATGELF
TRBV27	ASSLQGVGETQY
TRBV14	ASSPDRGLIGTYEQY
TRBV11-2	ASSLELAGGKTQY
TRBV24-1	ATSDLRSNEQF
TRBV2	ASSELRPQVQPQH
TRBV9	ASSVGSLSYEQY
TRBV20-1	SAEGQWAGRLYEQY
TRBV19	ASRPPGRGTGELF
TRBV28	ASRGTSGAPRNVPQY
TRBV28	ASSLTHISNYGYT
TRBV12-3/TRBV12-4	ASSMGLADNEQF
TRBV2	ASSERDRVGKLF
TRBV28	ASSLSVAGGRVSSYEQY
TRBV5-1	ASRVMGAGQETQY
TRBV5-1	ASSAHSAANEKLF
TRBV7-2	ASGGGPSYEQY
TRBV2	ASSESSGRVGQY
TRBV15	ATSIPSTDTQY
TRBV3-1	ASQRTSGHNEQF
TRBV7-8	ASSFWTGQRYEQY
TRBV27	ASSLGTSGIAGEQF
TRBV7-2	ASSNPLASEQY
TRBV24-1	ATSATSGTGEAF
TRBV7-2	ASSLFASANTGELF
TRBV6-1	ASLPRQGSTDTQY
TRBV11-2	ASSPVRGESSYNEQF
TRBV27	ASSSRGSNYGYT
TRBV4-2	VSSPGTDYGYT
TRBV6-2/TRBV6-3	ASSYSAGRTDTQY
TRBV2	ASSERNAGANVLT
TRBV25-1	ASSEFIGGYEQF
TRBV6-1	ASRMPDISPYEQY
TRBV11-3	ASSLDGGGQRLNNEQF
TRBV15	ATSRGGLGTGGYT
TRBV20-1	SARVAGGPSYNEQF
TRBV28	ASSSSDSSGGYT
TRBV18	ASSPLKTSGGYNEQF
TRBV20-1	SATTGTSGRRPYEQY
TRBV3-1	ASSQGREATYEQY
TRBV7-9	ASSYSGTETDTQY
TRBV12-3/TRBV12-4	ASSLGGEPVDPTDEQY
TRBV20-1	SAQTGARNNSPLH
TRBV16	ASNRDLNNEQF
TRBV15	ATSRDQGQGGKLF
TRBV29-1	SVSGGNTEAF